These 20 T cell receptor beta chains share one sample of origin, sequenced in a study of Graves' ophthalmopathy and Graves' hyperthyroidism. TCR beta CDR3 amplification used RNA transcripts. Amplification began with first-round RT-PCR using HTBI primers, then second-round multiplex PCR was performed. TCRdb re-called the multiplex PCR reads with MiXCR, one entry per CDR3 protein. The sample contains about 160,000 distinct CDR3 sequences, approximately 40% of which appear only once. The sample taken for sequencing was peripheral blood. These receptors originate from a man aged 30 to 39 with Graves' ophthalmopathy.

The V gene is TRBV28, the J gene TRBJ2-5, with D maybe TRBD2 (5 bases). This CDR3 is 15 amino acids long. Germline V lookup: CDR1 MDHEN, CDR2 SYDVKM. V was cut by 5 bases and J by 5 bases, with 18 bases left in between. Written as DNA, the CDR3 is TGTGCCAGCAGTACGGACTCATTGCTTACGGAGACCCAGTACTTC. Translated, it gives CASSTDSLLTETQYF.

There are many counts of this clonotype. The chain links TRBV6-2 or TRBV6-3 to TRBJ1-2, with D perhaps matching TRBD1 (5 bases). The CDR3 is made up of 14 amino acids. The germline V gene has CDR1 MNHEY and CDR2 SVGEGT. Trimming took off 2 bases at V and 8 bases at J, with 15 bases between the two ends. The CDR3 coding sequence is TGTGCCAGCAGTTACCGCACCGGGGCAGGAGGCTACACCTTC. It codes for CASSYRTGAGGYTF.

There are many counts of this clonotype. V gene TRBV15 combines with J gene TRBJ1-5; tentative D call: TRBD1 (6 bases). V lost 2 bases to trimming and J lost 1 base, with 9 bases between them. The CDR3 covers 15 residues. Germline lookup yields CDR1 LNHNV and CDR2 YYDKDF (reference sequence). For the CDR3, the DNA is TGTGCCACCAGCAGATACGGACAGAGCAATCAGCCCCAGCATTTT. It specifies CATSRYGQSNQPQHF.

This clonotype was observed at least ten times. The chain links TRBV7-8 to TRBJ2-6; D is undetermined. CDR3 size: 15 residues. Germline V lookup: CDR1 SGHVS, CDR2 FQNEAQ. V was clipped by 0 bases and J by 2 bases, with 5 bases between them. CDR3 bases: TGTGCCAGCAGCTTAGCCAGTCCTGGGGCCAACGTCCTGACTTTC. Protein product: CASSLASPGANVLTF.

The rearrangement links TRBV6-5 to TRBJ1-1, with D perhaps TRBD1 (5 bases). CDR1 MNHEY and CDR2 SVGAGI come from the germline V gene. The CDR3 has 15 amino acids. With 4 bases removed from V and 1 base from J, the gap between germline ends came to 13 bases. In nucleotides, the CDR3 is TGTGCCAGCAGTTCACCCGGGGGGAAGAACACTGAAGCTTTCTTT. It encodes CASSSPGGKNTEAFF.

The V call is TRBV7-6, the J call TRBJ1-3, with 8 bases aligning to TRBD1. The CDR3 is 15 amino acids. The germline V gene encodes CDR1 SGHVS and CDR2 FNYEAQ. V shed 5 bases and J 2 bases; nucleotides not matched to a gene: 5. In DNA, the CDR3 is TGTGCCAGCAGCCAAGACAGGGGTACTGGAAACACCATATATTTT. Translating it yields CASSQDRGTGNTIYF.

This clonotype was seen many times. The chain has TRBV4-3 and TRBJ2-5; D is uncertain. V dropped 1 base and J dropped 0 bases, with 6 bases sitting between them. This CDR3 contains 14 residues. Germline V gives CDR1 LGHNA, CDR2 YSLEER. In nucleotides, the CDR3 is TGCGCCAGCAGCCAAGGGCGGTACCAAGAGACCCAGTACTTC. Its translation: CASSQGRYQETQYF.

This clonotype was recorded many times. The chain joins TRBV6-1 to TRBJ2-5, with D perhaps TRBD1 or TRBD2 (5 bases each). The CDR3 contains 14 residues. The germline V and J ends were trimmed by 3 bases and 5 bases, with 13 bases remaining between them. Germline V CDR1 and CDR2: MNHNS, SASEGT. CDR3 nucleotides: TGTGCCAGCAGTGAGGCAGGGAGTAGGGAGACCCAGTACTTC. Translating gives CASSEAGSRETQYF.

The V and J genes are TRBV30 and TRBJ1-2; no reliable D call. Germline CDR1 reads GTSNPN; CDR2 reads SVGIG (reference sequence). The CDR3 is 13 residues long. V lost 1 base and J 3 bases, leaving 9 bases between the germline ends. The CDR3 nucleotides are TGTGCCTGGAGTGGGACCTGGGACTATGGCTACACCTTC. It yields the protein CAWSGTWDYGYTF.

The chain couples TRBV6-1 to TRBJ2-7, with D perhaps given as TRBD1 or TRBD2 (5 bases each). Trimming took 5 bases from V and 3 from J, leaving 8 bases between them. The germline V gene encodes CDR1 MNHNS and CDR2 SASEGT. The CDR3 spans 12 residues. For the CDR3, the DNA is TGTGCCAGCAGTCGGGACGGCTACGAGCAGTACTTC. Its translation: CASSRDGYEQYF.

The table lists this clonotype with a few counts. This chain joins TRBV5-6 and TRBJ2-2, with TRBD2 as a possible D gene (6 bases). The ends were cut back, 4 bases at V and 3 bases at J, with 13 bases in the middle. Germline-derived CDR1 and CDR2 are SGHDT and YYEEEE. The CDR3 loop spans 15 amino acids. The CDR3, as DNA: TGTGCCAGCAGCCGCGGGGCGGCCCACACCGGGGAGCTGTTTTTT. Amino acids: CASSRGAAHTGELFF.

This clonotype came up once. The chain recombines TRBV12-3 or TRBV12-4 with TRBJ2-5; D is unclear. V lost 8 bases and J 5 bases, leaving 15 bases between the germline ends. This CDR3 region has 13 residues. The CDR3 loop reads CASGREPVETQYF. The CDR3 DNA follows: TGTGCCAGCGGCAGAGAGCCTGTGGAGACCCAGTACTTC.

The chain combines TRBV6-1 with TRBJ2-7; 7 nucleotides agree with TRBD1. With V trimmed by 1 base and J by 0 bases, 6 bases remained unmatched. Germline CDR1 and CDR2: MNHNS and SASEGT. The CDR3 sequence is 16 residues long. In nucleotides, the CDR3 is TGTGCCAGCAGTGAAGTGGGGACAGATCCCTCCTACGAGCAGTACTTC. Encoded protein: CASSEVGTDPSYEQYF.

J is TRBJ1-1 and V is TRBV27, with D hard to call. V dropped 6 bases and J dropped 2 bases, with 13 bases sitting between them. The germline gives CDR1 MNHEY, CDR2 SMNVEV (reference sequence). This CDR3 contains 14 residues. In DNA form, the CDR3 reads TGTGCCAGCAGGGACCCATACCCTAACACTGAAGCTTTCTTT. Translating it yields CASRDPYPNTEAFF.

This clonotype was found many times. The genes are TRBV5-1 and TRBJ2-2; 9 bases are shared with TRBD2. J gave up 5 bases and V 0 bases, and 8 bases lay outside the gene matches. Germline V gives CDR1 SGHRS, CDR2 YFSETQ. The CDR3 is 17 residues long. As DNA, the CDR3 is TGCGCCAGCAGCTTGGCCTTAGCGGGAGTTTCGACCGGGGAGCTGTTTTTT. Translating it yields CASSLALAGVSTGELFF.

The table lists this clonotype with many counts. V is TRBV5-1 and J is TRBJ2-5; TRBD1 matches 9 bases. The V gene end was trimmed by 4 bases and the J gene end by 9 bases; junction bases not matched to a gene: 13. This CDR3 spans 15 amino acids. Germline CDR1 is SGHRS and CDR2 is YFSETQ. The CDR3 region is CASSPTSQGARAQYF. DNA of the CDR3: TGCGCCAGCAGCCCCACTTCACAGGGGGCAAGGGCCCAGTACTTC.

In this sample, this clonotype turned up many times. This sequence joins TRBV12-3 or TRBV12-4 and TRBJ1-5, with 7 bases aligning to TRBD1. The CDR3 runs 18 residues. V dropped 6 bases and J dropped 1; count of bases not matched to a gene: 15. The CDR3 nucleotides are TGTGCCAGCAGGCCAGGGACAGCTGTCCTCTCAAGCAATCAGCCCCAGCATTTT. Protein: CASRPGTAVLSSNQPQHF.

This chain links TRBV2 with TRBJ2-5; maybe TRBD2 (5 bases). V lost 8 bases and J 5 bases, leaving 27 bases between the germline ends. From germline, CDR1 is SNHLY and CDR2 FYNNEI. The CDR3 has 17 amino acids. CDR3 sequence reads: CASESYWAGFWGETQYF. The CDR3 nucleotides are TGTGCCAGCGAGTCATATTGGGCGGGCTTCTGGGGTGAGACCCAGTACTTC.

Ten or more counts support this clonotype. The V and J genes are TRBV6-2 or TRBV6-3 and TRBJ1-1, with unresolved D. From germline, CDR1 is MNHEY and CDR2 SVGEGT. V lost 9 bases, J lost 2 bases, and 10 bases lay in between. This CDR3 comprises 12 residues. The CDR3 loop reads CASSWANTEAFF. DNA of the CDR3: TGTGCCAGTAGCTGGGCCAACACTGAAGCTTTCTTT.

This sequence joins TRBV20-1 and TRBJ2-7; TRBD1 matches at 10 bases. Trimming took 2 bases from V and 6 from J; bases not matched to a gene: 4. The germline V gene has CDR1 DFQATT and CDR2 SNEGSKA (reference sequence). The CDR3 totals 13 residues. The CDR3 region has the DNA TGCAGTGCTAGATCGAGGACAGGGGGCGAGCAGTACTTC. Translation gives CSARSRTGGEQYF.